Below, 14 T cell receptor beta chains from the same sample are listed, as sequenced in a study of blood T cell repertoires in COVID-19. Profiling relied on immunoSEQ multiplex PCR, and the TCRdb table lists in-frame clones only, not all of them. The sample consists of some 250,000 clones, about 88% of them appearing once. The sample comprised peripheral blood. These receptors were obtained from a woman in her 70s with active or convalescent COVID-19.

The CDR3 is CASSTTGQGTSEAFF. CDR3 nucleotide sequence: TGTGCCAGTAGTACTACCGGACAGGGCACTTCTGAAGCTTTCTTT. The chain couples TRBV19 to TRBJ1-1, with 8 bases matching TRBD1. V shed 4 bases and J 6 bases; nucleotides not matched to a gene: 10. Germline CDR1 LNHDA, CDR2 SQIVND (reference sequence). The CDR3 is made up of 15 amino acids.

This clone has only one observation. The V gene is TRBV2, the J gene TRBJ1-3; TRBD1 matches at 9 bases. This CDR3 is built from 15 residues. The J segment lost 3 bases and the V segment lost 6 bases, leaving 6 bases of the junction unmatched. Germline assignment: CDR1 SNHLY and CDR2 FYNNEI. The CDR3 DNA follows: TGTGCCAGCAGCCAGGACAGGGGAAGTGGAAACACCATATATTTT. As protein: CASSQDRGSGNTIYF.

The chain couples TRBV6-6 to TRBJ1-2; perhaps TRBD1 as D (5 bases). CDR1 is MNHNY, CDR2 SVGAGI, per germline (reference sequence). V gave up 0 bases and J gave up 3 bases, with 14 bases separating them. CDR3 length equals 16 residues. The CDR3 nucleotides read TGTGCCAGCAGTTACTCGAGTTCCCGGGGGGACTATGGCTACACCTTC. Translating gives CASSYSSSRGDYGYTF.

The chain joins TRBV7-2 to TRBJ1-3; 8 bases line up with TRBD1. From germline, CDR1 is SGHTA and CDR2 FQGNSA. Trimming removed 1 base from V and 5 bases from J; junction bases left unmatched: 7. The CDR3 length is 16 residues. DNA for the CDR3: TGTGCCAGCAGCTTAGAGGGAAGGACAGGGCGAAACACCATATATTTT. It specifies CASSLEGRTGRNTIYF. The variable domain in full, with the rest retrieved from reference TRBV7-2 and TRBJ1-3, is GAGVSQSPSNKVTEKGKDVELRCDPISGHTALYWYRQSLGQGLEFLIYFQGNSAPDKSGLPSDRFSAERTGGSVSTLTIQRTQQEDSAVYLCASSLEGRTGRNTIYFGEGSWLTVV.

The CDR3 bases are TGTGCCAGCAGCCTACAGGGGGCCAACGAGCAGTACTTC. Translating it yields CASSLQGANEQYF. The rearrangement uses TRBV5-4 and TRBJ2-7, with 9 bases matching TRBD1. This CDR3 contains 13 residues. Germline CDR1 SGHNT, CDR2 YYREEE (reference sequence). J gave up 5 bases and V 4 bases, and 4 bases lay outside the gene matches.

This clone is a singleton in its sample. CDR3 protein: CASSTDRVGLRNTEAFF. For the CDR3, the DNA is TGTGCCAGCAGCACGGACAGGGTAGGGCTAAGGAACACTGAAGCTTTCTTT. V gene TRBV5-4 combines with J gene TRBJ1-1; TRBD1 aligns across 8 bases. The junction had 12 bases not matched to a gene; V was cut back by 4 bases and J by 1 base. The CDR3 sequence is 17 residues long. Germline V gives CDR1 SGHNT, CDR2 YYREEE (reference sequence).

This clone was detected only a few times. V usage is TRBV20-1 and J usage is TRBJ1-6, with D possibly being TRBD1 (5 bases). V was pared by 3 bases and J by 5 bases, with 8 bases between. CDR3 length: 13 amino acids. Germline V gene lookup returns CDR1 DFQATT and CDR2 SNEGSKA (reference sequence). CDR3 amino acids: CSASVDNNSPLHF. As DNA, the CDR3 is TGCAGTGCTAGTGTGGACAATAATTCACCCCTCCACTTT.

CDR3 loop: CASSLGTGDQPQHF. CDR3 bases: TGTGCCAGCAGCCTAGGGACAGGGGATCAGCCCCAGCATTTT. The chain is built from TRBV7-2 and TRBJ1-5; 10 positions match TRBD1. The germline CDR1 and CDR2 sequences are SGHTA and FQGNSA. This CDR3 has 14 amino acids. Trimming removed 5 bases from V and 5 bases from J; junction bases left unmatched: 3.

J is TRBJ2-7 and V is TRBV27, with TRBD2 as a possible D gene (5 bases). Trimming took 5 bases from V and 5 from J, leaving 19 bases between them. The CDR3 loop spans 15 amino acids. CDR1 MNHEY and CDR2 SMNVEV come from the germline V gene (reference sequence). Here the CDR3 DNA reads TGTGCCAGCAGTCTAACCTTTTCTCTCGGGGACGAGCAGTACTTC. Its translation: CASSLTFSLGDEQYF.

In DNA, the CDR3 is TGTGCCAGCAGACTAAGGGGCAATTCTGGAAACACCATATATTTT. The encoded protein is CASRLRGNSGNTIYF. The V gene is TRBV3-1 (or the pseudogene TRBV3-2), the J gene TRBJ1-3; maybe TRBD1 (5 bases). V was cut by 6 bases and J by 1 base, with 13 bases left in between. CDR1 and CDR2 from the germline V gene are LGHDT and YNNKEL (reference sequence). CDR3 length: 15 residues.

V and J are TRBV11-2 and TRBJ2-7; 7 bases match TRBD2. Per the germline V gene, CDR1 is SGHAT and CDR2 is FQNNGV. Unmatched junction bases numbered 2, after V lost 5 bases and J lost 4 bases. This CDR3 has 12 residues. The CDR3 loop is CASSGGGYEQYF. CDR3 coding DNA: TGTGCCAGCAGCGGGGGGGGGTACGAGCAGTACTTC.

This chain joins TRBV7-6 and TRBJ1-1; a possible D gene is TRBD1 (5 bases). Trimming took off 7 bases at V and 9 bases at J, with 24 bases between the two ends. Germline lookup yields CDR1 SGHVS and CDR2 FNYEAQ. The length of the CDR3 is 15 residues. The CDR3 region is CASMARNGAGGKAFF. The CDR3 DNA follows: TGTGCCAGCATGGCGCGGAATGGGGCCGGGGGGAAAGCTTTCTTT. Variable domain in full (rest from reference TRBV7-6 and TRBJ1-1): GAGVSQSPRYKVTKRGQDVALRCDPISGHVSLYWYRQALGQGPEFLTYFNYEAQQDKSGLPNDRFSAERPEGSISTLTIQRTEQRDSAMYRCASMARNGAGGKAFFGQGTRLTVV.

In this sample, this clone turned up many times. The CDR3 DNA follows: TGTGCCAGCAACATATTGGGGGGGCAAGAGACCCAGTACTTC. This gives the protein CASNILGGQETQYF. V gene TRBV7-2 combines with J gene TRBJ2-5, with TRBD2 identical over 7 bases. Germline V gene data show CDR1 as SGHTA and CDR2 as FQGNSA. CDR3 size: 14 residues. V trimming: 7 bases; J trimming: 2 bases; junction bases outside the gene matches: 7.

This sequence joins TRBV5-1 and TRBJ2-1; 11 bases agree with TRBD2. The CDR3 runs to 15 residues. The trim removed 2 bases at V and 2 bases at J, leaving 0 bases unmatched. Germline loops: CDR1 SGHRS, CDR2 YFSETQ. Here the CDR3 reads CASSFSGGAYNEQFF. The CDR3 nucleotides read TGCGCCAGCAGCTTTAGCGGGGGGGCCTACAATGAGCAGTTCTTC.